This paragraph reports one T cell receptor (beta chain). Its antigen is not known. This record comes from a study of shared clonotypes between healthy human individuals. Broader study findings: Naive CD4 clonotypes overlapped across a handful of donors at roughly 4.5%. Among non-shared clonotypes, generation probabilities were lower than among those shared by all four donors.

Those who donated, Caucasian adults without exception, all lived in Nashville, Tennessee. The run depth of the assay was deep. Produced via immunoSEQ multiplex PCR; TCRdb's table is partial and in-frame only. Of around 200,000 clones listed, approximately 70% are singletons. Sequencing was carried out using memory CD4+ T cells sorted from blood. Sample subset: CD45RA-negative fraction. This receptor was identified in a man in his thirties or forties in good health.

The CDR3 sequence: CASRLRSQTNEKLFF. CDR3 nucleotides: TGTGCCAGCAGGCTTCGGAGCCAAACTAATGAAAAACTGTTTTTT. The V gene is TRBV11-2, the J gene TRBJ1-4; D is undetermined. Trimming stripped 6 bases from V and 1 base from J, with 12 bases between. The germline V gene encodes CDR1 SGHAT and CDR2 FQNNGV. The CDR3 runs to 15 residues.